What follows are 2 T cell receptor beta chains derived from one specimen sequenced in a study of blood T cells in healthy people across ages. The use of a sample-barcoded 5' primer and a J-beta primer mix characterized a second PCR of roughly 7 to 11 cycles. TCRdb independently ran MiXCR on the 5' RACE reads; one entry per CDR3 protein. Seen here are fewer than 800,000 distinct CDR3 sequences, roughly 49% observed once, and the top ten hold 25% to 35%. Sequenced input: blood. The source of these receptors is a woman aged 60-75 years in good health.

V and J are TRBV7-9 and TRBJ2-7; D perhaps matches TRBD1 (5 bases). The CDR3 runs to 13 residues. Germline values: CDR1 SEHNR, CDR2 FQNEAQ (reference sequence). Trimming removed 3 bases from V and 6 bases from J, with 12 bases in between. The CDR3 loop is CASSFAAGSEQYF. In DNA form, the CDR3 reads TGTGCCAGCAGCTTTGCAGCAGGGTCCGAGCAGTACTTC.

The V and J genes are TRBV12-3 or TRBV12-4 and TRBJ1-2; D remains unclear. CDR3 length: 14 amino acids. Trimming stripped 2 bases from V and 5 bases from J, with 12 bases between. Here the CDR3 reads CASSLRRLGYGYTF. The CDR3, as DNA: TGTGCCAGCAGTTTACGCAGGTTGGGATATGGCTACACCTTC.